Presented here are 21 T cell receptor beta chains from one specimen sequenced in a study of cytomegalovirus exposure and HLA in healthy donors (dated by TCRdb to the late 2010s). Library preparation employed the immunoSEQ multiplex PCR assay. This is the immuneACCESS table as TCRdb keeps it, with only in-frame sequences that have V and J called. A part of the clones is gone; compared with another copy, unresolved V genes explain less than half, and the rest is unexplained. The sample table lists about 130,000 clones, about 80% of them with a count of one. The ten largest clones represent about 32% of the sample. Sequencing was done on a sample of PBMCs. The receptors come from a man between 25 and 39 years old in good health and CMV-seropositive.

The genes are TRBV18 and TRBJ1-6; D unresolved. V lost 8 bases and J lost 10, with 15 bases in between. Germline loops: CDR1 KGHSH, CDR2 LQKENI. This CDR3 has 13 amino acids. Here the CDR3 DNA reads TGTGCCAGCACCCCCGGGGTCGGGTCACCCCTCCACTTT. Encoded protein: CASTPGVGSPLHF.

The V and J genes are TRBV7-8 and TRBJ2-5; TRBD1 agrees at 9 bases. The CDR3 runs 18 residues. V lost 5 bases, J lost 2 bases, and 15 bases stayed unmatched. Germline CDR1 and CDR2: SGHVS and FQNEAQ. CDR3 amino acids: CASSTGYRGRGYQETQYF. The CDR3 DNA sequence: TGTGCCAGCAGCACTGGCTACAGGGGGCGAGGTTATCAAGAGACCCAGTACTTC.

The chain carries TRBV7-9 and TRBJ1-4; D not certain. V was pared by 1 base and J by 4 bases, with 4 bases between. This CDR3 comprises 13 residues. The V gene's germline CDR1 is SEHNR and CDR2 FQNEAQ (reference sequence). CDR3 sequence: CASSLERNEKLFF. The CDR3 region has the DNA TGTGCCAGCAGCTTAGAGCGTAATGAAAAACTGTTTTTT.

The rearrangement joins TRBV19 to TRBJ2-1, with 13 bases identical to TRBD2. Germline loops: CDR1 LNHDA, CDR2 SQIVND (reference sequence). The CDR3 is 15 residues long. Trimming at V came to 7 bases and at J to 8 bases, leaving 8 bases not matched to a gene. The CDR3 DNA is TGTGCCAGTACCAGGGGACTAGCGGGATCGGATGAGCAGTTCTTC. Protein sequence: CASTRGLAGSDEQFF. The whole variable domain, remainder taken from reference TRBV19 and TRBJ2-1, is DGGITQSPKYLFRKEGQNVTLSCEQNLNHDAMYWYRQDPGQGLRLIYYSQIVNDFQKGDIAEGYSVSREKKESFPLTVTSAQKNPTAFYLCASTRGLAGSDEQFFGPGTRLTVL.

The chain uses TRBV2 and TRBJ2-2, with 12 positions matching TRBD2. Germline V gene sequence: CDR1 SNHLY, CDR2 FYNNEI. This CDR3 contains 15 residues. The ends lost 6 bases at V and 1 base at J; junction bases unmatched: 0. The CDR3 DNA reads TGTGCCAGCAGGGGACTAGCGGGGAACACCGGGGAGCTGTTTTTT. This encodes CASRGLAGNTGELFF.

This clone turned up a few times. The rearrangement joins TRBV4-1 to TRBJ1-1; a weak D match, TRBD1 (5 bases). The CDR3 is 15 amino acids. The germline V gene has CDR1 MGHRA and CDR2 YSYEKL. V lost 0 bases to trimming and J lost 3 bases, with 11 bases between them. CDR3 nucleotide sequence: TGCGCCAGCAGCCAAGACAGGGTCAGCGACACTGAAGCTTTCTTT. It translates to CASSQDRVSDTEAFF.

The chain recombines TRBV5-1 with TRBJ2-6; no reliable D call. The CDR3 loop spans 15 amino acids. Germline CDR1 SGHRS, CDR2 YFSETQ. Between the trimmed V and J ends, which lost 1 base and 0 bases, there was a span of 5 bases. CDR3 region: CASSLQNSGANVLTF. CDR3 bases: TGCGCCAGCAGCTTGCAAAACTCTGGGGCCAACGTCCTGACTTTC.

The rearrangement joins TRBV27 to TRBJ1-1, with a possible D match to TRBD1 (6 bases). V was pared by 4 bases and J by 5 bases, with 14 bases between. CDR3 size: 14 residues. CDR1 and CDR2 (germline): MNHEY, SMNVEV (reference sequence). CDR3 amino acids: CASSSRGGATEAFF. Here the CDR3 DNA reads TGTGCCAGCAGTTCCCGAGGGGGAGCTACTGAAGCTTTCTTT.

This chain joins TRBV2 and TRBJ2-7, with 10 bases fitting TRBD1. This CDR3 is 13 amino acids long. Losses at the gene ends were 6 bases for V and 5 bases for J; bases not matched to a gene: 4. Germline assignment: CDR1 SNHLY and CDR2 FYNNEI. The CDR3 DNA follows: TGTGCCAGCAGAAGACAGGGGGCGAACGAGCAGTACTTC. It encodes CASRRQGANEQYF.

The rearrangement joins TRBV5-1 to TRBJ1-4; D gene ambiguous. The V and J ends lost 0 bases and 5 bases respectively, with 11 bases between them. CDR3 length: 15 amino acids. Germline-derived CDR1 and CDR2 are SGHRS and YFSETQ. The CDR3 DNA reads TGCGCCAGCAGCTTGGGCGGTGATAGAAATGAAAAACTGTTTTTT. Protein sequence: CASSLGGDRNEKLFF. The full variable domain, in which reference TRBV5-1 and TRBJ1-4 provide the parts outside the CDR3, is KAGVTQTPRYLIKTRGQQVTLSCSPISGHRSVSWYQQTPGQGLQFLFEYFSETQRNKGNFPGRFSGRQFSNSRSEMNVSTLELGDSALYLCASSLGGDRNEKLFFGSGTQLSVL.

V is TRBV11-2 and J is TRBJ2-7, with 8 bases aligning to TRBD1. The J segment lost 5 bases and the V segment lost 3 bases, leaving 6 bases of the junction unmatched. The germline CDR1 and CDR2 sequences are SGHAT and FQNNGV. CDR3 length equals 14 residues. CDR3 nucleotides: TGTGCCAGCAGCTTCGACAGGGGAAGGCACGAGCAGTACTTC. Translated: CASSFDRGRHEQYF.

The chain joins TRBV4-3 to TRBJ2-1; 9 bases fit TRBD2. Germline-derived CDR1 and CDR2 are LGHNA and YSLEER. V gave up 1 base and J gave up 3 bases; unmatched junction bases: 4. This CDR3 contains 16 residues. The CDR3 loop is CASSQVAAGGYNEQFF. As DNA, the CDR3 is TGCGCCAGCAGCCAAGTGGCAGCGGGGGGCTACAATGAGCAGTTCTTC.

The rearrangement uses TRBV5-1 and TRBJ1-2, with TRBD1 matching 8 bases. CDR1 and CDR2 (germline): SGHRS, YFSETQ. This CDR3 comprises 14 residues. The V segment lost 4 bases and the J segment 8 bases; nucleotides outside the gene matches: 10. This chain's CDR3 is CASSATTGAGGYTF. The CDR3 DNA follows: TGCGCCAGCAGCGCAACGACAGGGGCGGGCGGCTACACCTTC.

The chain carries TRBV5-4 and TRBJ1-6, with 7 bases aligning to TRBD1. With V trimmed by 1 base and J by 4 bases, 5 bases remained unmatched. CDR3 length equals 16 residues. Per the germline V gene, CDR1 is SGHNT and CDR2 is YYREEE (reference sequence). The chain's CDR3 is CASSLIGGAYNSPLHF. The CDR3 DNA sequence: TGTGCCAGCAGCTTGATAGGGGGCGCGTATAATTCACCCCTCCACTTT.

V is TRBV16 and J is TRBJ1-1; maybe TRBD1 (6 bases). The length of the CDR3 is 16 residues. Per germline, CDR1 KGHSY and CDR2 FQNENV. V was pared by 4 bases and J by 3 bases, with 18 bases between. The CDR3 DNA sequence: TGTGCCAGCAGCCCTAGATCCCCCGGGGGGCACACTGAAGCTTTCTTT. Its translation: CASSPRSPGGHTEAFF. The full variable domain, in which reference TRBV16 and TRBJ1-1 provide the parts outside the CDR3, is GEEVAQTPKHLVRGEGQKAKLYCAPIKGHSYVFWYQQVLKNEFKFLISFQNENVFDETGMPKERFSAKCLPNSPCSLEIQATKLEDSAVYFCASSPRSPGGHTEAFFGQGTRLTVV.

The rearrangement links TRBV7-7 to TRBJ2-2, with 8 bases identical to TRBD1. Germline V gene sequence: CDR1 SSHAT, CDR2 FNYEAQ (reference sequence). With 3 bases clipped from V and 7 bases from J, the junction kept 10 bases outside the gene matches. This CDR3 contains 16 residues. The DNA of the CDR3 is TGTGCCAGCAGCTTGGAAGTGACAGGGGTGGTCGGGGAGCTGTTTTTT. It specifies CASSLEVTGVVGELFF. The full variable domain, in which reference TRBV7-7 and TRBJ2-2 provide the parts outside the CDR3, is GAGVSQSPRYKVTKRGQDVTLRCDPISSHATLYWYQQALGQGPEFLTYFNYEAQPDKSGLPSDRFSAERPEGSISTLTIQRTEQRDSAMYRCASSLEVTGVVGELFFGEGSRLTVL.

V usage is TRBV10-3 and J usage is TRBJ2-7, with 12 bases matching TRBD2. This CDR3 has 13 residues. Germline assignment: CDR1 ENHRY and CDR2 SYGVKD. Trimming took 10 bases from V and 5 from J; bases not matched to a gene: 6. The CDR3 loop is CATRTSGMDEQYF. The CDR3 DNA is TGTGCCACCAGGACTAGCGGGATGGACGAGCAGTACTTC.

The V and J genes are TRBV19 and TRBJ2-7, with D maybe TRBD2 (5 bases). CDR3 size: 14 residues. Trimming pared 5 bases from V and 6 bases from J, leaving 17 bases between. The germline CDR1 and CDR2 sequences are LNHDA and SQIVND (reference sequence). The chain's CDR3 is CASSAGRAAREQYF. The CDR3 DNA sequence: TGTGCCAGTAGTGCGGGTAGGGCGGCGCGCGAGCAGTACTTC.

The chain uses TRBV5-1 and TRBJ2-1, with 9 bases lining up with TRBD2. The CDR3 is made up of 15 amino acids. Germline loops: CDR1 SGHRS, CDR2 YFSETQ. Germline trimming cut 3 bases from V and 10 bases from J; bases unmatched to any gene: 11. The CDR3 is CASSSQGLARDEQFF. The CDR3 nucleotides are TGCGCCAGCAGCTCCCAAGGACTAGCGAGAGACGAGCAGTTCTTC.

The chain has TRBV29-1 and TRBJ1-2, with D hard to call. Per the germline V gene, CDR1 is SQVTM and CDR2 is ANQGSEA. The CDR3 consists of 11 residues. Trimming pared 4 bases from V and 4 bases from J, leaving 7 bases between. The CDR3 sequence is CSVVGSYGYTF. CDR3 coding DNA: TGCAGCGTTGTCGGGAGCTATGGCTACACCTTC.

The chain employs TRBV7-8 and TRBJ2-1; TRBD2 might be the D (5 bases). V lost 3 bases, J lost 13 bases, and 13 bases lay in between. The CDR3 is 12 residues long. The germline V gene has CDR1 SGHVS and CDR2 FQNEAQ. The CDR3 coding sequence is TGTGCCAGCAGCTTGACTAACCGGCACCAGTTCTTC. This gives the protein CASSLTNRHQFF.